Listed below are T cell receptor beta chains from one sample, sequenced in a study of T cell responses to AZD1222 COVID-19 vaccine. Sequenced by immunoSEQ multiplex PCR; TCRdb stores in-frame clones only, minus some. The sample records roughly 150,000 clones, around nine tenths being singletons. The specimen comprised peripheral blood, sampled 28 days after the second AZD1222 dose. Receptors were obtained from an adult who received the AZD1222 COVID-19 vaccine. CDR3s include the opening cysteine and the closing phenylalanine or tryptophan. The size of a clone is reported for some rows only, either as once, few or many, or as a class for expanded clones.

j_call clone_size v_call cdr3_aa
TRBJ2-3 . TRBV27 CASSLSSGQGIFDVTQYF
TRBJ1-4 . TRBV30 CAWSPVREKLFF
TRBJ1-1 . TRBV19 CASSIGYYNTEAFF
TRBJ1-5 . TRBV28 CASTSATGGARNQPQHF
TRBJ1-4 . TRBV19 CASTRLQGNEKLFF
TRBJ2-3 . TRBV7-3 CASSLNPSTDTQYF
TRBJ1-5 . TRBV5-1 CASKSGGGINQPQHF
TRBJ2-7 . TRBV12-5 CASALGSGRAYEQYF
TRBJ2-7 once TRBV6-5 CASGLYSYEQYF
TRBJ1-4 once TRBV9 CASSVSGNEKLFF
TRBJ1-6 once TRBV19 CASSMGSGGGSPLHF
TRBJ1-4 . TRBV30 CAWRGRRGEKLFF
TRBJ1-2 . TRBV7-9 CASSLGQAINYGYTF
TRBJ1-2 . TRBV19 CASSPFGRDNYGYTF
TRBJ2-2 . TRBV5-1 CASTPYPFFADRGQNGELFF
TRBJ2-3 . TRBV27 CASSFTRYTDTQYF
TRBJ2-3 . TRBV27 CASTKIAGAADTQYF
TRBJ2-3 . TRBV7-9 CASSLLGGDTDTQYF
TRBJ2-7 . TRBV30 CAWTGSGREQYF
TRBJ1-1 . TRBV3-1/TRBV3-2 CASSPSFEAFF
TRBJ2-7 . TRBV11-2 CASSSGQAIYEQYF
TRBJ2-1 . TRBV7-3 CASSLADYNEQFF
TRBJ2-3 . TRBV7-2 CASSRRPTDTQYF
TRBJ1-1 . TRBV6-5 CASSYSRDRAEAFF
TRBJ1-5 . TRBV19 CASSMYTGQPQHF
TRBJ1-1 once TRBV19 CASIAYRDRHSAFF
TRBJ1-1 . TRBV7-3 CASSFHGNTEAFF
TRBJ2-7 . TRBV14 CASSQEILGLPNLHEQYF
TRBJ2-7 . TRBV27 CASSLRWRGEQYF
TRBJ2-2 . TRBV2 CASSENLGVSGELFF
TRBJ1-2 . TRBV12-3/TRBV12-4 CASSFADYGYTF
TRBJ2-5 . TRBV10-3 CAIRAGLQETQYF
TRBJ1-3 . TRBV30 CAWSGGDRRIGNTIYF
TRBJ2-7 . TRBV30 CAWETGAYEQYF
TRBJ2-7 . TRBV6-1 CASSEEKGVTYEQYF
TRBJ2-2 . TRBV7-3 CASSSTSGGNTGELFF
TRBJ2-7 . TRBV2 CASSEALTILYYEQYF
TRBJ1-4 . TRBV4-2 CASSPLGGPNEKLFF
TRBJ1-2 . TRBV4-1 CASSQGEQGYTF
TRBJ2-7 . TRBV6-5 CASSYGYGGYEQYF
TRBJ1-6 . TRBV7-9 CASSLGQSSPLHF
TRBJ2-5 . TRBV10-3 CAISVRGETQYF
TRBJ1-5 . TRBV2 CASSEAVSRGQPQHF
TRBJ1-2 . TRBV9 CASSPQTDGLGYTF
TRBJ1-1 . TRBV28 CASSEGYTEAFF
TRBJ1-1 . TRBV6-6 CASSYGSQKKAFF
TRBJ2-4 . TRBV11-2 CASSLGVSAKNIQYF
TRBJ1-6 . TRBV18 CASSREGQGTSPLHF
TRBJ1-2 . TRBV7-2 CASSPRTGEGDYGYTF
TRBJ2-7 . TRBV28 CASSPQDRAQLLRKQYF
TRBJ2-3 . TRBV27 CASMSADTQYF
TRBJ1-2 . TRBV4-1 CASTGRTSYGYTF
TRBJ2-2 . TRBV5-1 CASSLRHPDGELFF